Sequencing of this T cell receptor beta chain was carried out in a study of CD8+CD57+ T cells in acquired aplastic anemia. The CDR3 is made up of 13 amino acids. Germline V gene sequence: CDR1 KGHDR, CDR2 SFDVKD. J gave up 4 bases and V 3 bases, and 0 bases lay outside the gene matches. Patients picked for sequencing had shown CD8+CD57+ cell expansion detected by flow cytometry. Profiling of TCR beta VDJ combinations and CDR3 sequences used genomic DNA as template. Each CDR3 protein is one row after TCRdb ran MiXCR on the reads. This table holds about 160,000 distinct CDR3 sequences, less than 60% found once.

The receptor was derived from a human donor with aplastic anemia. Input material: sorted CD4+, CD8+, or CD8+CD57+ T cells (not recorded which) from PBMCs. The chain recombines TRBV24-1 with TRBJ1-2; 8 bases map to TRBD1. CDR3 nucleotides: TGTGCCACCAGTGATCAGGGGGCCTATGGCTACACCTTC. Its translation is CATSDQGAYGYTF.